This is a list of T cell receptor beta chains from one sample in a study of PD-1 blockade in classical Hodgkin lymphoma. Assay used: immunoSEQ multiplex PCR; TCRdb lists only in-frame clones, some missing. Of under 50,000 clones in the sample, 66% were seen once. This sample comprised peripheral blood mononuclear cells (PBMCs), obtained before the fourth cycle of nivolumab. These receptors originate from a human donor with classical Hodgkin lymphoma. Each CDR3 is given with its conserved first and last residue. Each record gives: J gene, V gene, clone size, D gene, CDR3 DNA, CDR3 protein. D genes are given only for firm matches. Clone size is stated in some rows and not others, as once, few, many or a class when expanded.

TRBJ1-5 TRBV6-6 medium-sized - TGTGCCAGCGACTGGGGAACTTATCAGCCCCAGCATTTT CASDWGTYQPQHF
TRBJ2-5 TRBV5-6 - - TGTGCCAGCAGCCCCTCACCGAGGGGGGAGACCCAGTACTTC CASSPSPRGETQYF
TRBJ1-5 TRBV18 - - TGTGCCAGCTCACCACGGCAGGGTGACCACAATCAGCCCCAGCATTTT CASSPRQGDHNQPQHF
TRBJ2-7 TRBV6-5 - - TGTGCCAGCAGTTACGGGGGGCGGAAGAACGAGCAGTACTTC CASSYGGRKNEQYF
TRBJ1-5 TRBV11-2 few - TGTGCCAGCAGCTTAGACAGGGGACGTCAGCCCCAGCATTTT CASSLDRGRQPQHF
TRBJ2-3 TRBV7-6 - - TGTGCCAGCAGCTTAGGGGGGACGAGGGAAACAGATACGCAGTATTTT CASSLGGTRETDTQYF
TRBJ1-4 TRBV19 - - TGTGCCACCAGTCTAGCATATGGTGAAAAACTGTTTTTT CATSLAYGEKLFF
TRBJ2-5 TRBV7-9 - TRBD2 TGTGCCAGCAGCCCCTCACGGGAGGTCGAGACCCAGTACTTC CASSPSREVETQYF
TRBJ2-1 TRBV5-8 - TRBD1 TGTGCCAGCAGCTTGGTGTCAGGGGGTACTGAGCAGTTCTTC CASSLVSGGTEQFF
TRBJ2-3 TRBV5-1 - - TGCGCCAGCAGTACTCAGGTCGGTGGAGATACGCAGTATTTT CASSTQVGGDTQYF
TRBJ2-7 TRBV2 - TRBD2 TGTGCCAGCAGTAGAGGATGGCCGCGGGAGTCCTACGAGCAGTACTTC CASSRGWPRESYEQYF
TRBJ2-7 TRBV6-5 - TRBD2 TGTGCCAGCAGCCGACTAGCGTTATCCTACGAGCAGTACTTC CASSRLALSYEQYF
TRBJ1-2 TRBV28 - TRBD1 TGTGCCAGCACCCCTGACAGGGGGACCTATGGCTACACCTTC CASTPDRGTYGYTF
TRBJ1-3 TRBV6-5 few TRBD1 TGTGCCAGCTACAGGGACAGCTCTGGAAACACCATATATTTT CASYRDSSGNTIYF
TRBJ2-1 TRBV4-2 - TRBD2 TGTGCCAGCAGCCAACCAGCGGGAGGGGACAAATCGCAGTTCTTC CASSQPAGGDKSQFF
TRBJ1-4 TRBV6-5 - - TGTGCCAGCAGGAGACTGGACCTGGATGTTGAAAAACTGTTTTTT CASRRLDLDVEKLFF
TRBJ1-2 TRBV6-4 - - TGTGCCAGCAGTGGTACATTGGGCTATGGCTACACCTTC CASSGTLGYGYTF
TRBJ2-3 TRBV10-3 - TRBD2 TGTGCCATCAGTGAGGGGGTAGCGGGGTCAACAGATACGCAGTATTTT CAISEGVAGSTDTQYF
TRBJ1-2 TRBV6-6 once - TGTGCCAGCAGTTACCCACGGGATGGCTACACCTTC CASSYPRDGYTF
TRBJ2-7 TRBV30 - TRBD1 TGTGCCTGGAAACGGGACAGGGGTTCCTACGAGCAGTACTTC CAWKRDRGSYEQYF
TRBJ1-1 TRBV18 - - TGTGCCAGCTCACTTGGGCCCGGGGGCACTGAAGCTTTCTTT CASSLGPGGTEAFF
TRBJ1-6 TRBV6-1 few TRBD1 TGTGCCAGCAGTGCCCGGGACAGGGGGGCTAATTCACCCCTCCACTTT CASSARDRGANSPLHF
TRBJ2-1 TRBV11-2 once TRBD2 TGTGCCACCAGGTTGGGAGGGAGGAACTCCAATGAGCAGTTCTTC CATRLGGRNSNEQFF
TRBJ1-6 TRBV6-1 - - TGTGCCAGCAGCGCCTTAGGGTCCAATTCACCCCTCCACTTT CASSALGSNSPLHF
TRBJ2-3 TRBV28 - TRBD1 TGTGCCAGCAGGACAGGGGGCACAGATACGCAGTATTTT CASRTGGTDTQYF
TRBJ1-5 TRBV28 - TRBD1 TGTGCCAGCAGTTTGACAGGGGCGGTCGATCGCAATCAGCCCCAGCATTTT CASSLTGAVDRNQPQHF
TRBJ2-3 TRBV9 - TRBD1 TGTGCCAGCAGCGTAGAGGGCAGGGGGCCCACAGATACGCAGTATTTT CASSVEGRGPTDTQYF
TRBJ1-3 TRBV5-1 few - TGCGCCAGCAGCACCCGGGGGGACTCTGGAAACACCATATATTTT CASSTRGDSGNTIYF
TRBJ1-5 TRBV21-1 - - TGTGCCAGCAGCAAACAAAATCAGCCCCAGCATTTT CASSKQNQPQHF
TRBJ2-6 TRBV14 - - TGTGCCAGCAGCCTTATGGGGGTCTCTGGGGCCAACGTCCTGACTTTC CASSLMGVSGANVLTF
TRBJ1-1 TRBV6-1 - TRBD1 TGTGCCAGTCGGGACAGCTCTCTCACTGAAGCTTTCTTT CASRDSSLTEAFF
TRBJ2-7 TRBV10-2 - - TGCGCCAGCACCCGGGACATGACCTACGAGCAGTACTTC CASTRDMTYEQYF
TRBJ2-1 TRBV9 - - TGTGCCAGCAGCGTAGAGGGGTACAATGAGCAGTTCTTC CASSVEGYNEQFF
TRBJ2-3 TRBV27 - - TGTGCCAGCAGTTTATCGAGGCCAGATACGCAGTATTTT CASSLSRPDTQYF
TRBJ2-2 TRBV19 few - TGTGCCAGTAGTATAGATGGGCGACGGAACACCGGGGAGCTGTTTTTT CASSIDGRRNTGELFF
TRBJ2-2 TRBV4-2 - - TGTGCCAGCAGCCAAGATATCGTACGGGAGCTGTTTTTT CASSQDIVRELFF
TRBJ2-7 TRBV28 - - TGTGCCGTCTCCGGACCGCTAGACGAGCAGTACTTC CAVSGPLDEQYF
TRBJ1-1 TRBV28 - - TGTGCCAGCAGTCCAACCGGGGTAATGAACACTGAAGCTTTCTTT CASSPTGVMNTEAFF
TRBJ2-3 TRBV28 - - TGTGCCAGCAGTACCGGGGGGCTTGGGGCAGATACGCAGTATTTT CASSTGGLGADTQYF
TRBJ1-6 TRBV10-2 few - TGCGCCAGCAGTGAGGTCATGAGTTCACCCCTCCACTTT CASSEVMSSPLHF
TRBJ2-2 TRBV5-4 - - TGTGCCAGCAGTTCAGCGGGTGTGAACACCGGGGAGCTGTTTTTT CASSSAGVNTGELFF
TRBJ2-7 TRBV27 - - TGTGCCAGCAGGACGAAAGGGGTCCACTACGAGCAGTACTTC CASRTKGVHYEQYF
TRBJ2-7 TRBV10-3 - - TGTGCCATCAGGTCGACAGGAACAAGCTACGAGCAGTACTTC CAIRSTGTSYEQYF
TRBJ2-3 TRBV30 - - TGTGCCTGGAGTCTGGGCACAGATACGCAGTATTTT CAWSLGTDTQYF
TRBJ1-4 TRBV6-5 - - TGTGCCAGCAGTTTCACTGGACAGACGAATGAAAAACTGTTTTTT CASSFTGQTNEKLFF
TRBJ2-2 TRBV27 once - TGTGCCAGCAGTTTAGAGGGTGCGAACACCGGGGAGCTGTTTTTT CASSLEGANTGELFF
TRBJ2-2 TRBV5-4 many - TGTGCCAGCAGCCCCAGGGGGGACCGGGAGCTGTTTTTT CASSPRGDRELFF
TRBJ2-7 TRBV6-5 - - TGTGCCAGCAGTTACACGGGGACATCACGCTACGAGCAGTACTTC CASSYTGTSRYEQYF
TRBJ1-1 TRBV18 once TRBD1 TGTGCCAGCTCACTAAGGACAGGGAGGAACACTGAAGCTTTCTTT CASSLRTGRNTEAFF
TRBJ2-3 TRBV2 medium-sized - TGTGCCAGCAGTGAGCTAGTGGTCACAGATACGCAGTATTTT CASSELVVTDTQYF
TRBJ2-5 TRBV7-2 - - TGTGCCAGCAGTTTCCAACCGGGGGCAGGAGAGACCCAGTACTTC CASSFQPGAGETQYF
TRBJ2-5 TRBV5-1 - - TGCGCCAGCAGCTTGGCCCAGGGGGGGACACAAGAGACCCAGTACTTC CASSLAQGGTQETQYF
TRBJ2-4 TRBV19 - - TGCGGGCGAACCGGCAAAAACATTCAGTACTTC CGRTGKNIQYF
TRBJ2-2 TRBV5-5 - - TGTGCCAGCAGCCGTACCGGGCCTTCGAACACCGGGGAGCTGTTTTTT CASSRTGPSNTGELFF
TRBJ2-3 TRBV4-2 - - TGTGCCAGCAGCCTCTCAGATCCAGATACGCAGTATTTT CASSLSDPDTQYF
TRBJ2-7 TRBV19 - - TGTGCCAGTAGGGTTTCCTACGAGCAGTACTTC CASRVSYEQYF
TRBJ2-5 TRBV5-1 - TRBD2 TGCGCCAGCAGCTTGGTGGGAGGGGAAGAGACCCAGTACTTC CASSLVGGEETQYF
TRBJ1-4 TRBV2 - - TGTGCCAGCAGGGAGGACATAAATGAAAAACTGTTTTTT CASREDINEKLFF
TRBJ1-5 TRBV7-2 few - TGTGCCAGCAGCTTAGATGCCCAGCCCAATCAGCCCCAGCATTTT CASSLDAQPNQPQHF
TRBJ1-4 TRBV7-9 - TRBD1 TGTGCCAGCAGCTACGACAGGGGAGAAGAAAAACTGTTTTTT CASSYDRGEEKLFF